This TCR beta chain was retrieved from a study of cytomegalovirus exposure and HLA in healthy donors. The PCR was carried out with 60 Vbeta primers and 13 Jbeta primers. Some clones are missing from TCRdb's copy, which holds only in-frame ones; the method was immunoSEQ multiplex PCR. Counted here are around 180,000 clones, 65% to 85% occurring once; the ten biggest clones make up about 1.8%. V trimming: 2 bases; J trimming: 7 bases; junction bases outside the gene matches: 5. The CDR3 contains 15 residues. The germline V gene encodes CDR1 LGHNA and CDR2 YSLEER. The sample comprised PBMCs. The J gene is TRBJ1-6, the V gene TRBV4-3; 7 bases are shared with TRBD1. The sequence came from a man aged 18-30 years in good health and CMV-seronegative. Here the CDR3 reads CASSQSGQRNSPLHF. CDR3 sequence (DNA): TGCGCCAGCAGCCAATCGGGACAGAGGAATTCACCCCTCCACTTT.